Following are 10 T cell receptor beta chains from one sample sequenced in a study of molecular identifiers for immune sequencing clone quantification. Via MiXCR, TCRdb re-called the PCR reads, giving one row per CDR3 protein. The data contain roughly 630,000 distinct CDR3 sequences, less than 30% of them seen just once; the ten biggest clones take up approximately 0.75%. Sequencing input: naive CD8+ T cells from blood, with Jurkat cell RNA spiked in. Subset described: FACS-sorted CD8+CD4-CCR7+CD45RA+ naive T cells. These receptors all stem from a human donor in good health. Some libraries in this study had Jurkat cell RNA spiked in.

This clonotype was counted at least ten times. This chain links TRBV7-9 with TRBJ2-7, with 9 nucleotides matching TRBD1. The CDR3 extends over 14 amino acids. Germline loops: CDR1 SEHNR, CDR2 FQNEAQ (reference sequence). Trimming removed 5 bases from V and 6 bases from J; junction bases left unmatched: 8. The CDR3 loop is CASSPRTGVGEQYF. In DNA, the CDR3 is TGTGCCAGCAGCCCCCGGACAGGGGTGGGCGAGCAGTACTTC.

This clonotype occurred many times. The chain has TRBV4-3 and TRBJ2-7, with 13 bases lining up with TRBD2. This CDR3 comprises 16 residues. Germline loops: CDR1 LGHNA, CDR2 YSLEER. V lost 3 bases to trimming and J lost 4 bases; unmatched junction nucleotides: 6. For the CDR3, the DNA is TGCGCCAGCAGCCAGGTCGGACTAGCGGGAGTTTACGAGCAGTACTTC. The encoded protein is CASSQVGLAGVYEQYF.

This chain connects TRBV6-2 or TRBV6-3 to TRBJ1-3; D gene uncertain. Germline V gene sequence: CDR1 MNHEY, CDR2 SVGEGT. With 6 bases removed from V and 0 bases from J, the gap between germline ends came to 9 bases. CDR3 length equals 14 residues. CDR3 sequence (DNA): TGTGCCAGCAGCCAACGCTACTCTGGAAACACCATATATTTT. Protein: CASSQRYSGNTIYF.

In regard to this clonotype: Being one base from a much bigger clone, this may be a read error. CDR3 protein: CASSCGQGQNQPQHF. In DNA form, the CDR3 reads TGTGCCAGCAGTTGCGGACAGGGGCAGAATCAGCCCCAGCATTTT. This chain links TRBV27 with TRBJ1-5, with 9 bases lining up with TRBD1. Looked up from germline, CDR1 is MNHEY and CDR2 is SMNVEV (reference sequence). CDR3 size: 15 residues. J lost 4 bases, V lost 4 bases, and 5 bases had no gene match.

This clonotype appeared many times. The J gene is TRBJ2-7, the V gene TRBV7-9; D is unresolved. The CDR3 extends over 13 amino acids. Trimming shortened V by 4 bases and J by 5 bases, and 12 bases separated the two germline ends. The germline V gene encodes CDR1 SEHNR and CDR2 FQNEAQ (reference sequence). In DNA, the CDR3 is TGTGCCAGCAGCTCGGTCCTGACCGACGAGCAGTACTTC. As protein: CASSSVLTDEQYF.

Comment on this clonotype: This sequence may be a read error, since a much larger clone differs from it by one base. The rearrangement links TRBV28 to TRBJ2-5, with 13 bases identical to TRBD2. The germline V gene has CDR1 MDHEN and CDR2 SYDVKM. The CDR3 is made up of 14 amino acids. The CDR3 nucleotides read TGTGCCAGCAGTTGGACTAGCGGGAGTGAGACCCAGCACTTC. This gives the protein CASSWTSGSETQHF.

This clonotype appeared many times. This chain connects TRBV7-9 to TRBJ2-7; TRBD1 matches 9 bases. J gave up 9 bases and V 4 bases, and 13 bases lay outside the gene matches. The length of the CDR3 is 15 residues. CDR1 is SEHNR and CDR2 is FQNEAQ in the germline V gene (reference sequence). For the CDR3, the DNA is TGTGCCAGCAGCTCCACCGGGACAGGGACCGAAGGGCAGTACTTC. This codes for CASSSTGTGTEGQYF.

A remark on this clonotype: An end of the junction does not agree with germline; a read error may underlie this. The chain couples TRBV27 to TRBJ1-1, with TRBD1 matching 8 bases. Germline assignment: CDR1 MNHEY and CDR2 SMNVEV (reference sequence). The CDR3 runs to 12 residues. The CDR3 nucleotides read TGTGCCAGCAGGGACAGGGACACTGCAGCTTTCTTT. This encodes CASRDRDTAAFF.

Comments on this clonotype: A much larger clone differs from this one at a single base, so this may be a read error. This sequence joins TRBV23-1 and TRBJ1-1, with D uncertain. TRBV23-1 is an ORF for which the function is uncertain. The CDR3 spans 17 residues. Deletions cut 0 bases from V and 3 bases from J, with 17 bases between. CDR3 residues: CASSQSWQARTHTEAFF. The DNA for the CDR3 is TGCGCCAGCAGTCAATCGTGGCAGGCGAGGACGCACACTGAAGCTTTCTTT.

This chain links TRBV5-4 with TRBJ1-6; 11 nucleotides match TRBD1. CDR1 SGHNT and CDR2 YYREEE come from the germline V gene (reference sequence). The CDR3 extends over 16 amino acids. Trimming removed 3 bases from V and 12 bases from J; junction bases left unmatched: 11. The CDR3 loop is CASSSLSDRGLLPLHF. In DNA form, the CDR3 reads TGTGCCAGCAGCTCTCTATCGGACAGGGGGCTGTTACCCCTCCACTTT.